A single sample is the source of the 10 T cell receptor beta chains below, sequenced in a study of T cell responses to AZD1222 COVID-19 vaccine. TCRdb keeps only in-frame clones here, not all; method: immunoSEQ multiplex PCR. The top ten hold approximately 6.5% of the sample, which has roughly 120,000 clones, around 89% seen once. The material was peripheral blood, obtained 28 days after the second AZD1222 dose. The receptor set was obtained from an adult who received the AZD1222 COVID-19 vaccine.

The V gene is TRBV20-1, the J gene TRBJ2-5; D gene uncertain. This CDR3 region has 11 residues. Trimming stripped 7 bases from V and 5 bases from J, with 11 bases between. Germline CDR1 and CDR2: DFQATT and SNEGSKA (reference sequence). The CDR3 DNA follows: TGCAGTGGGACCGTCGGGGAGACCCAGTACTTC. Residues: CSGTVGETQYF.

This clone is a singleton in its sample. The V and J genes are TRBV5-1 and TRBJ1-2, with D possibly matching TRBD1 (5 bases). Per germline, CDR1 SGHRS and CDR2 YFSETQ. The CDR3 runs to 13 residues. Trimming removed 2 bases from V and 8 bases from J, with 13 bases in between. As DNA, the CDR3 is TGCGCCAGCAGCTTCGCGGGTGGGGGAGGCTACACCTTC. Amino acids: CASSFAGGGGYTF.

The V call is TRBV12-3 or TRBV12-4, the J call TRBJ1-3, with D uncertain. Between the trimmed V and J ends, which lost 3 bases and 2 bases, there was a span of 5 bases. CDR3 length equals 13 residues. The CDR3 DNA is TGTGCCAGCAGTTTTTGGCCTGGAAACACCATATATTTT. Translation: CASSFWPGNTIYF.

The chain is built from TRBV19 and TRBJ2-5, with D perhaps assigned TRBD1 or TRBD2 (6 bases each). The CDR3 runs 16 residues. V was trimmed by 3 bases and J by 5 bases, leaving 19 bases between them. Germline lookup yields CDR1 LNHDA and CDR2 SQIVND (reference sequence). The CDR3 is CASSITSSGAGETQYF. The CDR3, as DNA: TGTGCCAGTAGTATCACGTCGTCGGGGGCTGGGGAGACCCAGTACTTC. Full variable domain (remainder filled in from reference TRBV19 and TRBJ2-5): DGGITQSPKYLFRKEGQNVTLSCEQNLNHDAMYWYRQDPGQGLRLIYYSQIVNDFQKGDIAEGYSVSREKKESFPLTVTSAQKNPTAFYLCASSITSSGAGETQYFGPGTRLLVL.

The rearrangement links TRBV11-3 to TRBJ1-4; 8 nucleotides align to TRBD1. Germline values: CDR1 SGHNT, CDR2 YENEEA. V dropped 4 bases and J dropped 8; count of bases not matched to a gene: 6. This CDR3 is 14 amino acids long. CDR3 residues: CASSSQGAGEKLFF. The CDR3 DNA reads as TGTGCCAGCAGCTCGCAGGGGGCTGGGGAAAAACTGTTTTTT.

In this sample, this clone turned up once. CDR3 bases: TGTGCCAGCAGCCTCTCCTTAGGTACTGAAGCTTTCTTT. The encoded protein is CASSLSLGTEAFF. The V gene is TRBV7-3, the J gene TRBJ1-1; no clear D. CDR1 is SGHTA, CDR2 FQGTGA, per germline. V shed 5 bases and J shed 5 bases, with 12 bases lying between them. This CDR3 is built from 13 residues. Full variable domain (missing parts from reference TRBV7-3 and TRBJ1-1): GAGVSQTPSNKVTEKGKYVELRCDPISGHTALYWYRQSLGQGPEFLIYFQGTGAADDSGLPNDRFFAVRPEGSVSTLKIQRTERGDSAVYLCASSLSLGTEAFFGQGTRLTVV.

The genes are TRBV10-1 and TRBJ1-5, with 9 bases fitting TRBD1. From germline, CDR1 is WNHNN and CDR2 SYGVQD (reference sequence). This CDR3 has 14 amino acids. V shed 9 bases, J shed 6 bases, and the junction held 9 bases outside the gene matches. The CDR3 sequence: CASGGQGLFQPQHF. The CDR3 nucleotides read TGCGCCAGTGGGGGACAGGGATTATTTCAGCCCCAGCATTTT.

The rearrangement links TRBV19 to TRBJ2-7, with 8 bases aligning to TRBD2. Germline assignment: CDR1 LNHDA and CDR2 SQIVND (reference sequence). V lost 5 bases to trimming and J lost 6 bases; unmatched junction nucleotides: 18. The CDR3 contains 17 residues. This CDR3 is CASSVLGAGVSRGEQYF. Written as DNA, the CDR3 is TGTGCCAGTAGTGTCCTCGGAGCGGGAGTTTCCCGGGGCGAGCAGTACTTC.

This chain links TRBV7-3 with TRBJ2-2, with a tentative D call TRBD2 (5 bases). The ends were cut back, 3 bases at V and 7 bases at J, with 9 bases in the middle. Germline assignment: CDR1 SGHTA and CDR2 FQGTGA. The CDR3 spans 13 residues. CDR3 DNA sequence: TGTGCCAGCAGCTTCGGACTTAACGGGGAGCTGTTTTTT. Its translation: CASSFGLNGELFF.

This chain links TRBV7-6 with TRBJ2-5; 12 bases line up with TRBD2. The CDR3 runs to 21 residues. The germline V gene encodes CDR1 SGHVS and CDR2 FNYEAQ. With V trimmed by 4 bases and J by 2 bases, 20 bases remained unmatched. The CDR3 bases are TGTGCCAGCAGCTCCACCGGCCCACTTCTAGCGGGGGGGCCTTTACAAGAGACCCAGTACTTC. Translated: CASSSTGPLLAGGPLQETQYF.